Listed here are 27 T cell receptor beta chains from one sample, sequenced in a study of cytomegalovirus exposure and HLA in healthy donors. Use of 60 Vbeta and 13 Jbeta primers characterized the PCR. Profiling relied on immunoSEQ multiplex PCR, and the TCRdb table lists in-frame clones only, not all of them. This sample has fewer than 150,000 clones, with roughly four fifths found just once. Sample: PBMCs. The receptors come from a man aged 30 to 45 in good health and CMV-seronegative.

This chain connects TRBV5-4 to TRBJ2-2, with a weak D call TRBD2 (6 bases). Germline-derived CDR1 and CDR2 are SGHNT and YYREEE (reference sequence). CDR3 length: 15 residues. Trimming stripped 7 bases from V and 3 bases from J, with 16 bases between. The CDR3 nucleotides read TGTGCCAGCTCCGCGGGGCAGGCCTACACCGGGGAGCTGTTTTTT. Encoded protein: CASSAGQAYTGELFF.

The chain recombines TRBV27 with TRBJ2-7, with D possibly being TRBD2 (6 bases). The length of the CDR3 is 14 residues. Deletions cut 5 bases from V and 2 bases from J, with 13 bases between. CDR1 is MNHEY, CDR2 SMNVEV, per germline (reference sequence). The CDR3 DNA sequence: TGTGCCAGCAGTGCAAGCCTAGCGCCCTACGAGCAGTACTTC. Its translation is CASSASLAPYEQYF.

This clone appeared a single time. CDR3 sequence (DNA): TGTGCCAGCAGCCAAGTGCCTCAAGGGTCCGGACAGACCTACGAGCAGTACTTC. Protein sequence: CASSQVPQGSGQTYEQYF. The chain carries TRBV4-2 and TRBJ2-7, with D perhaps matching TRBD1 (6 bases). Germline CDR1 is LGHNA and CDR2 is YNFKEQ. CDR3 size: 18 residues. Trimming shortened V by 1 base and J by 2 bases, and 21 bases separated the two germline ends.

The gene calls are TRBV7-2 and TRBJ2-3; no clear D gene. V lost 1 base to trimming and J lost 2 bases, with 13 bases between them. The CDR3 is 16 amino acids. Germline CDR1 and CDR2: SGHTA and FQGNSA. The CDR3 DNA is TGTGCCAGCAGCTTAGTTGCCGGTTATGACACAGATACGCAGTATTTT. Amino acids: CASSLVAGYDTDTQYF.

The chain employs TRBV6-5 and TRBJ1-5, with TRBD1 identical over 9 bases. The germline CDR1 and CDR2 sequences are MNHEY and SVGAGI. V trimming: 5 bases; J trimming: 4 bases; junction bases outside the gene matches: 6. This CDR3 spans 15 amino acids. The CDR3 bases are TGTGCCAGCAGTCCCGGGACAGGGAGTAATCAGCCCCAGCATTTT. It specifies CASSPGTGSNQPQHF.

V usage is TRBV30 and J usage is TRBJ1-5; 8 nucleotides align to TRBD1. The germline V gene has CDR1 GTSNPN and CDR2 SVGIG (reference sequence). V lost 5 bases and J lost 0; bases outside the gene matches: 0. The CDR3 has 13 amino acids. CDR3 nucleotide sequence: TGTGCCTGGGACAGGGGTAGCAATCAGCCCCAGCATTTT. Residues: CAWDRGSNQPQHF.

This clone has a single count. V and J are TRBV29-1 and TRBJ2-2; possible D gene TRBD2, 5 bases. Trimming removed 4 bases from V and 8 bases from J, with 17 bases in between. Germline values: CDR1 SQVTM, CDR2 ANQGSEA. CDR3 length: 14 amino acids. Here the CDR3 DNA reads TGCAGCGTTGTAGTGGGAGTGGAGTCTGGGGAGCTGTTTTTT. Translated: CSVVVGVESGELFF.

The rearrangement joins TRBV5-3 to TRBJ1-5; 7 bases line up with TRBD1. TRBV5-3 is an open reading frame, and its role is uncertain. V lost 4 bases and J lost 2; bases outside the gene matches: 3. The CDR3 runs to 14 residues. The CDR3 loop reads CARSVDRGNQPQHF. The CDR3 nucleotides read TGTGCCAGAAGCGTCGACAGGGGCAATCAGCCCCAGCATTTT.

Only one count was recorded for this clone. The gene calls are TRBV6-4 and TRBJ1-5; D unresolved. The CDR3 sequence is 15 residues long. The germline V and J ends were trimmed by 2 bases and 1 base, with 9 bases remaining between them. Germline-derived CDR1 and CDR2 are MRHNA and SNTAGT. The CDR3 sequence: CASSDESKSNQPQHF. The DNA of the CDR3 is TGTGCCAGCAGTGACGAGTCGAAAAGCAATCAGCCCCAGCATTTT.

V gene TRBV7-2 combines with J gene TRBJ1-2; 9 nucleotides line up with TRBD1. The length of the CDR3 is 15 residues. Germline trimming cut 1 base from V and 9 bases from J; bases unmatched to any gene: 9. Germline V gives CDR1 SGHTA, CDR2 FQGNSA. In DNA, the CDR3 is TGTGCCAGCAGCTTAGGGGACAGGGAAAGGGGAAGCTACACCTTC. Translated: CASSLGDRERGSYTF.

The CDR3 reads CASSFVPSSYNEQFF. CDR3 nucleotide sequence: TGTGCCAGCAGCTTCGTTCCCAGCTCCTACAATGAGCAGTTCTTC. The chain has TRBV7-3 and TRBJ2-1; D is uncertain. V was cut by 3 bases and J by 0 bases, with 9 bases left in between. The CDR3 is 15 amino acids. Germline values: CDR1 SGHTA, CDR2 FQGTGA. Full variable domain (outside the CDR3, taken from reference TRBV7-3 and TRBJ2-1): GAGVSQTPSNKVTEKGKYVELRCDPISGHTALYWYRQSLGQGPEFLIYFQGTGAADDSGLPNDRFFAVRPEGSVSTLKIQRTERGDSAVYLCASSFVPSSYNEQFFGPGTRLTVL.

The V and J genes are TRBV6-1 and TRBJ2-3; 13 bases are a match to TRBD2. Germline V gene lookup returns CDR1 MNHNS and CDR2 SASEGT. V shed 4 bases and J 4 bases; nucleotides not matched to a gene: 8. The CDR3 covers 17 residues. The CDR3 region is CASSVTGLAGLSDTQYF. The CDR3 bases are TGTGCCAGCAGTGTCACGGGACTAGCGGGACTATCAGATACGCAGTATTTT.

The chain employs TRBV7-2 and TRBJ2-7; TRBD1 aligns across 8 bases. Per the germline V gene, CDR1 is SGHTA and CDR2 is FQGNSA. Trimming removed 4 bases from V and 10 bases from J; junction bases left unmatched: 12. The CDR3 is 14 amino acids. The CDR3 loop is CASSSTGDLIEQYF. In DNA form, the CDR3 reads TGTGCCAGCAGCTCGACAGGGGACCTGATTGAACAGTACTTC.

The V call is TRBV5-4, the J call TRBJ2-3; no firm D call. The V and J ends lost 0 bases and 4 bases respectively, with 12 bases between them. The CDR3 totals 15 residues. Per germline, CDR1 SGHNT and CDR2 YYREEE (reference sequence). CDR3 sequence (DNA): TGTGCCAGCAGCTTGGCGAGGCTTGATCCAGATACGCAGTATTTT. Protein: CASSLARLDPDTQYF.

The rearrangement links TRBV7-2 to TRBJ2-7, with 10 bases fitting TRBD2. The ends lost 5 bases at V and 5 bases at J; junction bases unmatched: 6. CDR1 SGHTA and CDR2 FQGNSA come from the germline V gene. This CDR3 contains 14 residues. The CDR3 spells CASSLLGTSDEQYF. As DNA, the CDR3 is TGTGCCAGCAGCCTCCTAGGGACTAGCGACGAGCAGTACTTC.

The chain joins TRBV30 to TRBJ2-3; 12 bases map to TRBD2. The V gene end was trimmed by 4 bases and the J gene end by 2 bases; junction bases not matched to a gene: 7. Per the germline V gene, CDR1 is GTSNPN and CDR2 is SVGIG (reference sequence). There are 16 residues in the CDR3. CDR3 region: CAWTPLAGGNTDTQYF. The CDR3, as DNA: TGTGCCTGGACCCCACTAGCGGGGGGTAACACAGATACGCAGTATTTT.

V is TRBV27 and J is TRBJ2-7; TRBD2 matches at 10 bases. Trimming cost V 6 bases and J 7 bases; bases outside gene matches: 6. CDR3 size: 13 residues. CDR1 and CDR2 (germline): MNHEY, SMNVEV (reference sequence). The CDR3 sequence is CASSLAGVREQYF. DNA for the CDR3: TGTGCCAGCAGCCTAGCGGGAGTGCGAGAGCAGTACTTC.

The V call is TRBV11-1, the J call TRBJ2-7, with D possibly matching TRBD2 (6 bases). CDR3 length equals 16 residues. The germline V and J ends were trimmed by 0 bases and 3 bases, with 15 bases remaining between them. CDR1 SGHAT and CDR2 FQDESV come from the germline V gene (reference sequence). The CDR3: CASSLAVAAILYEQYF. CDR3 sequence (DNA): TGTGCCAGCAGCTTAGCGGTAGCGGCGATCCTCTACGAGCAGTACTTC.

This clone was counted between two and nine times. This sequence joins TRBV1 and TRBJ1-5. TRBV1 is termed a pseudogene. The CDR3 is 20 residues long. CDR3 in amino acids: CTSSQDRIRRVLDSNQPQHF. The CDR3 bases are TGCACCAGCAGCCAAGATCGAATAAGGAGGGTCCTGGATAGCAATCAGCCCCAGCATTTT.

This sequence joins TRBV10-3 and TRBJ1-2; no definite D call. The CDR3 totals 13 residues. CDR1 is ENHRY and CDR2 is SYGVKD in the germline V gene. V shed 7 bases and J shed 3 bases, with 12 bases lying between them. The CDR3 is CAITIDTDYGYTF. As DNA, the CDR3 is TGTGCCATCACCATAGACACCGACTATGGCTACACCTTC.

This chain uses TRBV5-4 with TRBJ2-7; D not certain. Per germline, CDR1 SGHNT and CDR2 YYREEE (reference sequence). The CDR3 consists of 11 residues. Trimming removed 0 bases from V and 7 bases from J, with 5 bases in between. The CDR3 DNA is TGTGCCAGCAGCTTGGCCGGGGAGCAGTACTTC. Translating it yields CASSLAGEQYF.

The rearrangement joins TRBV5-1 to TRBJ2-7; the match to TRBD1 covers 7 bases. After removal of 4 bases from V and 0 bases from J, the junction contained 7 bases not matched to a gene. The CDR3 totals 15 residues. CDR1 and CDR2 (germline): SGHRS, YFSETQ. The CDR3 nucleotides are TGCGCCAGCAGCCCAGATTGGACAGGCTCCTACGAGCAGTACTTC. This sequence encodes CASSPDWTGSYEQYF.

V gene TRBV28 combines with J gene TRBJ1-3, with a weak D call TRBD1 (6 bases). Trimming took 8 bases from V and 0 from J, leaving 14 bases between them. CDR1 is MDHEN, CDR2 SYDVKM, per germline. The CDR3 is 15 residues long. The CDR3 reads CASWGGGHSGNTIYF. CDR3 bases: TGTGCCAGCTGGGGGGGCGGCCACTCTGGAAACACCATATATTTT.

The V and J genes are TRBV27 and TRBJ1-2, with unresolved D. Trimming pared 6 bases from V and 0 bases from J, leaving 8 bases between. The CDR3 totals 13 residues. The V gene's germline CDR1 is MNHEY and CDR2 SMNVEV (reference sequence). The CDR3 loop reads CASRDGANYGYTF. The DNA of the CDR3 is TGTGCCAGCAGAGACGGAGCTAACTATGGCTACACCTTC.

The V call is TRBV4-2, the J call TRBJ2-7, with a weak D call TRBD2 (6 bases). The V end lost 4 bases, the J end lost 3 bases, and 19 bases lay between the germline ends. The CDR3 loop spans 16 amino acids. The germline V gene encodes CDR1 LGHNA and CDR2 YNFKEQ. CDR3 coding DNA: TGTGCCAGCAGCCTCGGTCGGGGGACGGACGACTACGAGCAGTACTTC. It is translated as CASSLGRGTDDYEQYF.

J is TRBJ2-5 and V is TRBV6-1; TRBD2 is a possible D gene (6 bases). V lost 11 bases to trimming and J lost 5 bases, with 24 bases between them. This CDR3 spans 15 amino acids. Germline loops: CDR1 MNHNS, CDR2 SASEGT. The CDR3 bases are TGTGCCTCGAAAAGTTGGGACCGTGGGGGGGAGACCCAGTACTTC. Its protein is CASKSWDRGGETQYF.

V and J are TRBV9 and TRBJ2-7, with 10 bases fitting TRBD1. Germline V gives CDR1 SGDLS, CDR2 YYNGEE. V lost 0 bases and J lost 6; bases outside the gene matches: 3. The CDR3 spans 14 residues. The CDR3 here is CASSVGDRGPEQYF. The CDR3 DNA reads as TGTGCCAGCAGCGTAGGGGACAGGGGTCCCGAGCAGTACTTC.